This T cell receptor beta chain was profiled in a study of shared clonotypes between healthy human individuals. Study-level findings and limits: Generally, naive subsets (rather than memory subsets) showed larger estimated richness. There were few donors, and this limited the genetic and exposure-history diversity represented.

The germline V gene has CDR1 MDHEN and CDR2 SYDVKM. The ends lost 6 bases at V and 1 base at J; junction bases unmatched: 14. There are 18 residues in the CDR3. The repertoire was sequenced with immunoSEQ multiplex PCR; TCRdb's copy has only in-frame clones and lacks some. The data contain about 2,200,000 clones, 93% of them singletons. CD45RO-negative cells were positively selected for CCR7, leaving out terminally differentiated effector memory CD45RA+ cells. Study donors comprised healthy, HIV-negative adults devoid of recent acute infection or vaccination. A remark on this clone: Its antigen is undetermined.

This sequence originates from a man aged 18 to 30 in good health. Some clones in this sample may be carry-over from other donors' samples. This sequence joins TRBV28 and TRBJ1-5, with 8 positions matching TRBD1. Sequenced input: naive CD8+ T cells from PBMCs. DNA for the CDR3: TGTGCCAGCAGAAACCCGACAGGGGAGGGGGGCAGCAATCAGCCCCAGCATTTT. Amino acids: CASRNPTGEGGSNQPQHF.